The present entry profiles one T cell receptor (beta chain) with its context. The sample comes from a study of patients and donors after allogeneic stem cell transplantation. This CDR3 comprises 15 residues. The germline gives CDR1 SNHLY, CDR2 FYNNEI. With V trimmed by 9 bases and J by 3 bases, 5 bases remained unmatched. MiXCR, run by TCRdb on the RT-PCR reads, gives a single entry per CDR3 protein. The profile shows some 960,000 distinct CDR3 sequences, 18% of them singletons. The receptor's source is a human donor who was either an allogeneic HSCT recipient or a stem cell or donor lymphocyte infusion donor (not recorded which). It is not recorded whose cells these are; they may come from a transplant donor. The rearrangement joins TRBV2 to TRBJ2-2; 12 bases match TRBD2. The source material was blood, either unsorted or a sorted T cell fraction (not recorded which). The CDR3 region is CARQTSGGYTGELFF. In nucleotides, the CDR3 is TGTGCCAGACAAACTAGCGGGGGGTACACCGGGGAGCTGTTTTTT.